This is a list of T cell receptor beta chains from one sample in a study of CD8 T cells in Susac syndrome. TCRdb passed the immunoSEQ multiplex PCR reads through MiXCR, listing each CDR3 protein once. In the table there are about 210,000 distinct CDR3 sequences, roughly 94% of which are singletons. The sequenced sample consisted of CD4+ T cells from PBMCs. These receptors were taken from a human donor in good health. Each CDR3 is given with its conserved first and last residue. A D gene is named only where the DNA matches it firmly. Not all rows give a size; the values are once, few, many and, for expanded clones, a class.

D gene: NA; clone size: NA; J gene: TRBJ2-5; V gene: TRBV18; CDR3 protein: CASSPRGSAETQYF; CDR3 DNA: TGTGCCAGCTCACCACGGGGCAGTGCAGAGACCCAGTACTTC
D gene: NA; clone size: NA; J gene: TRBJ2-7; V gene: TRBV18; CDR3 protein: CASSPGVESYEQYF; CDR3 DNA: TGTGCCAGCTCACCGGGAGTAGAGTCGTACGAGCAGTACTTC
D gene: NA; clone size: NA; J gene: TRBJ2-7; V gene: TRBV6-6; CDR3 protein: CASRILSSYEQYF; CDR3 DNA: TGTGCCAGCAGAATTTTGAGCTCCTACGAGCAGTACTTC
D gene: NA; clone size: NA; J gene: TRBJ2-2; V gene: TRBV7-2; CDR3 protein: CASRAGLTGELFF; CDR3 DNA: TGTGCCAGCAGGGCCGGTCTTACCGGGGAGCTGTTTTTT
D gene: NA; clone size: NA; J gene: TRBJ1-1; V gene: TRBV27; CDR3 protein: CASSSPYVGNTEAFF; CDR3 DNA: TGTGCCAGCAGTTCTCCGTACGTAGGGAACACTGAAGCTTTCTTT
D gene: NA; clone size: NA; J gene: TRBJ1-5; V gene: TRBV20-1; CDR3 protein: CSANSGNQPQHF; CDR3 DNA: TGCAGTGCGAACTCGGGGAATCAGCCCCAGCATTTT
D gene: TRBD2; clone size: NA; J gene: TRBJ2-3; V gene: TRBV27; CDR3 protein: CASSLRLAGGPNTQYF; CDR3 DNA: TGTGCCAGCAGTTTAAGGCTAGCGGGGGGGCCTAATACGCAGTATTTT
D gene: NA; clone size: NA; J gene: TRBJ1-6; V gene: TRBV9; CDR3 protein: CASSPEGTFHNSPLHF; CDR3 DNA: TGTGCCAGCAGCCCGGAAGGGACATTTCATAATTCACCCCTCCACTTT
D gene: NA; clone size: NA; J gene: TRBJ2-2; V gene: TRBV20-1; CDR3 protein: CSASHQVWDTGELFF; CDR3 DNA: TGCAGTGCTTCCCATCAAGTCTGGGACACCGGGGAGCTGTTTTTT
D gene: TRBD2; clone size: NA; J gene: TRBJ2-3; V gene: TRBV29-1; CDR3 protein: CSVGGTTSGGADTQYF; CDR3 DNA: TGCAGCGTTGGCGGGACAACTAGCGGGGGGGCCGATACGCAGTATTTT
D gene: NA; clone size: NA; J gene: TRBJ2-1; V gene: TRBV19; CDR3 protein: CASSTVSGHEQFF; CDR3 DNA: TGTGCCAGTAGTACAGTTTCTGGTCATGAGCAGTTCTTC
D gene: TRBD1; clone size: NA; J gene: TRBJ1-5; V gene: TRBV2; CDR3 protein: CASSEDGQANQPQHF; CDR3 DNA: TGTGCCAGCAGTGAAGACGGACAGGCTAATCAGCCCCAGCATTTT
D gene: TRBD2; clone size: NA; J gene: TRBJ2-1; V gene: TRBV9; CDR3 protein: CASSASGTQVF; CDR3 DNA: TGTGCCAGCAGCGCTAGCGGGACCCAAGTCTTC
D gene: TRBD1; clone size: NA; J gene: TRBJ1-4; V gene: TRBV20-1; CDR3 protein: CSANQLRQGTTNEKLFF; CDR3 DNA: TGCAGTGCTAACCAACTACGACAGGGGACAACTAATGAAAAACTGTTTTTT
D gene: TRBD1; clone size: NA; J gene: TRBJ2-7; V gene: TRBV7-2; CDR3 protein: CASSPMDRVGYEQYF; CDR3 DNA: TGTGCCAGCAGCCCGATGGACAGGGTAGGCTACGAGCAGTACTTC
D gene: NA; clone size: NA; J gene: TRBJ1-1; V gene: TRBV18; CDR3 protein: CASSPGLGNTEAFF; CDR3 DNA: TGTGCCAGCTCACCAGGGCTGGGGAACACTGAAGCTTTCTTT
D gene: NA; clone size: once; J gene: TRBJ1-4; V gene: TRBV30; CDR3 protein: CAWNPYPEGKLFF; CDR3 DNA: TGTGCCTGGAACCCCTACCCAGAGGGAAAACTGTTTTTT
D gene: TRBD1; clone size: NA; J gene: TRBJ2-6; V gene: TRBV7-2; CDR3 protein: CASSLLGQASYSGANVLTF; CDR3 DNA: TGTGCCAGCAGCTTGCTTGGACAGGCCAGCTACTCTGGGGCCAACGTCCTGACTTTC
D gene: NA; clone size: NA; J gene: TRBJ2-1; V gene: TRBV15; CDR3 protein: CATSRDRGSYNEQFF; CDR3 DNA: TGTGCCACCAGCAGAGACAGGGGCTCCTACAATGAGCAGTTCTTC
D gene: NA; clone size: NA; J gene: TRBJ1-5; V gene: TRBV20-1; CDR3 protein: CSARDLPGQPQHF; CDR3 DNA: TGCAGTGCTAGAGATTTGCCGGGACAGCCCCAGCATTTT
D gene: TRBD1; clone size: NA; J gene: TRBJ1-4; V gene: TRBV9; CDR3 protein: CASSTSGQQNEKLFF; CDR3 DNA: TGTGCCAGCAGCACCTCGGGACAGCAAAATGAAAAACTGTTTTTT
D gene: NA; clone size: NA; J gene: TRBJ1-5; V gene: TRBV12-3/TRBV12-4; CDR3 protein: CASSPLRQVRDQPQHF; CDR3 DNA: TGTGCCAGCAGCCCCCTCCGACAGGTTCGGGATCAGCCCCAGCATTTT
D gene: NA; clone size: NA; J gene: TRBJ2-7; V gene: TRBV29-1; CDR3 protein: CSVAKGGEQYF; CDR3 DNA: TGCAGCGTTGCAAAGGGGGGGGAGCAGTACTTC